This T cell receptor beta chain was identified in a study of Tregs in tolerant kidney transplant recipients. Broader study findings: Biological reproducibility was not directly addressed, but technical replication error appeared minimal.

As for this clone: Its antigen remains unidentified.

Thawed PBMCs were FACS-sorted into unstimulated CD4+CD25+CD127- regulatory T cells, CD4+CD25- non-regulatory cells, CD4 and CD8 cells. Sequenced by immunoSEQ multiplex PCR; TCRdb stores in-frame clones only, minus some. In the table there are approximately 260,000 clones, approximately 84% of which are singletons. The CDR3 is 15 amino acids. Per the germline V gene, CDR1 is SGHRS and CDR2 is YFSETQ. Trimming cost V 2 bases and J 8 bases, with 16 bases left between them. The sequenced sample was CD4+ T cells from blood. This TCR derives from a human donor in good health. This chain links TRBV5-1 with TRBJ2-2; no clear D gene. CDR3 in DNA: TGCGCCAGCAGCTTCGTGGGAAGGGTCGGAGGGGAGCTGTTTTTT. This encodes CASSFVGRVGGELFF.